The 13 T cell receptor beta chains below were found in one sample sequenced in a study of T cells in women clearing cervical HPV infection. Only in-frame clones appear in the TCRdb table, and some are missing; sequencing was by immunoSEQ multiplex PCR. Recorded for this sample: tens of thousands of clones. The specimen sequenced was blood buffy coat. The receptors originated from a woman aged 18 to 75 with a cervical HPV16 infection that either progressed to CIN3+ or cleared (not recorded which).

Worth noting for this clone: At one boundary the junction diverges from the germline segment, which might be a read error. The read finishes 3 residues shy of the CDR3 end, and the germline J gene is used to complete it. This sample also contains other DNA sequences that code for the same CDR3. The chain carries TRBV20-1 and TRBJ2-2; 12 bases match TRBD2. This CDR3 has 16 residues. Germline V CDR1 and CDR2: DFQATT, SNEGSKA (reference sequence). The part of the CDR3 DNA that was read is TGCAGTGCTAGAGACTGGACTAGCGGGAACACAGGGGAG. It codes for CSARDWTSGNTGE. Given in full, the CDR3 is CSARDWTSGNTGELFF.

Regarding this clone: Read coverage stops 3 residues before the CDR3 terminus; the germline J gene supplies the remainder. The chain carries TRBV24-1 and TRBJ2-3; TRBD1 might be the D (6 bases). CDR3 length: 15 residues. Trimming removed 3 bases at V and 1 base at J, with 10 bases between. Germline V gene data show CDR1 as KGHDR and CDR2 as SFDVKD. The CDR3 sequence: CATSDPEGGTDTQYF. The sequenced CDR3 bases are TGTGCCACCAGTGATCCCGAGGGGGGCACAGATACG.

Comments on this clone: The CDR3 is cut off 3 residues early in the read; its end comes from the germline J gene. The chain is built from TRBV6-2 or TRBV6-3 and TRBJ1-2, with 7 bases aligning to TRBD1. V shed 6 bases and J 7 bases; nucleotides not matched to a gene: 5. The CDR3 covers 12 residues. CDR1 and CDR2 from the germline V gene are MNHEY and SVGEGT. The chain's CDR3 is CASSERGPGYTF. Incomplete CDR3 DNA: TGTGCCAGCAGCGAGAGGGGGCCTGGC.

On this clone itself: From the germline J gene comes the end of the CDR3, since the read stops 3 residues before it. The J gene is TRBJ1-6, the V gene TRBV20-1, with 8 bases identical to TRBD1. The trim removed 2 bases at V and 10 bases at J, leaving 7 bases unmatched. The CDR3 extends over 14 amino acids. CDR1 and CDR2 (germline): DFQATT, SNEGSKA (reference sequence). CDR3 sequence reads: CSARRGQGYSPLHF. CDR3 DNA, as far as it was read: TGCAGTGCTAGACGAGGACAGGGTTACTCACCC.

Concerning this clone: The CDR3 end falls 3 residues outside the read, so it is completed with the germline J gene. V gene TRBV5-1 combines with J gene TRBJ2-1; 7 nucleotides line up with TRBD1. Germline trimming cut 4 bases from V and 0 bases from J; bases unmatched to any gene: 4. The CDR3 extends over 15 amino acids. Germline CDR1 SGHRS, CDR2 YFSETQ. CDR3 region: CASSLGQISYNEQFF. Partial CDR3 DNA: TGCGCCAGCAGCCTGGGACAGATCTCCTACAATGAG. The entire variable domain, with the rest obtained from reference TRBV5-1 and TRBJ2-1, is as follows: KAGVTQTPRYLIKTRGQQVTLSCSPISGHRSVSWYQQTPGQGLQFLFEYFSETQRNKGNFPGRFSGRQFSNSRSEMNVSTLELGDSALYLCASSLGQISYNEQFFGPGTRLTVL.

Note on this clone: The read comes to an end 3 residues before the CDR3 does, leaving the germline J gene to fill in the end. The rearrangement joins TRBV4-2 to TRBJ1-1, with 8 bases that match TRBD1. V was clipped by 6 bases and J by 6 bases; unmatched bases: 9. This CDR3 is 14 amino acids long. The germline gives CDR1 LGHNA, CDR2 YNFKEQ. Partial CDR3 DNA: TGTGCCAGCAGACCACTGGACAGGGTCGCTGAA. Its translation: CASRPLDRVAE. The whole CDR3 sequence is CASRPLDRVAEAFF.

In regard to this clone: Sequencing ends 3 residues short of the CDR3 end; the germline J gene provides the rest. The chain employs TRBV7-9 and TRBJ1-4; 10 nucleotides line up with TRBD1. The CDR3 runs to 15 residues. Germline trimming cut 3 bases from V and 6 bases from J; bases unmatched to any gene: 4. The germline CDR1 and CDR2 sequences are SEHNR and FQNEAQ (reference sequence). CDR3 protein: CASSFGTGADEKLFF. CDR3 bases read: TGTGCCAGCAGCTTTGGGACAGGGGCGGATGAAAAA.

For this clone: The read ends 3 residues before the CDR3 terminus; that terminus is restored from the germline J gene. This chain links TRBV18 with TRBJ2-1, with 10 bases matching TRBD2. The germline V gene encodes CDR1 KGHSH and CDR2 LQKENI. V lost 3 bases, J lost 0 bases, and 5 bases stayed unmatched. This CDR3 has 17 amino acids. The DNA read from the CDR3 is TGTGCCAGCTCACCCCGCAGACTAGCGGGCTCCTACAATGAG. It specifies CASSPRRLAGSYNE. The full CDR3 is CASSPRRLAGSYNEQFF.

The DNA read from the CDR3 is TGCGCCAGCAGCTTGTATCGGCGGAGCTATGGC. Translation gives CASSLYRRSYG. The entire CDR3 is CASSLYRRSYGYTF. The genes are TRBV5-1 and TRBJ1-2; D is ambiguous. The observed sequence ends 3 residues before the CDR3 terminus, with the missing tail filled in from the germline J gene. The CDR3 length is 14 residues. Trimming removed 1 base from V and 4 bases from J, with 11 bases in between. CDR1 SGHRS and CDR2 YFSETQ come from the germline V gene.

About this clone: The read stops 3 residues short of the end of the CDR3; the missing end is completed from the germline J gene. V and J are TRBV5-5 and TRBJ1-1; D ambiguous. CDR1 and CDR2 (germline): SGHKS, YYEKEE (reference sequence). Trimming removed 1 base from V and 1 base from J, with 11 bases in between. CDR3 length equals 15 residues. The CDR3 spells CASSLWTTENTEAFF. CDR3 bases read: TGTGCCAGCAGCTTGTGGACTACAGAGAACACTGAA.

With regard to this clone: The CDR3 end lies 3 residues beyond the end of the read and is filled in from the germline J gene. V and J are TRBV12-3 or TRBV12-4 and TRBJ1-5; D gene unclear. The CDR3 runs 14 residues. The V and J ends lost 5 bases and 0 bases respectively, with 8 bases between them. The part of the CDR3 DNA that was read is TGTGCCAGCAGTGCGACACCTAGCAATCAGCCC. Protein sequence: CASSATPSNQP. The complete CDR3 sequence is CASSATPSNQPQHF.

The CDR3 loop is CASSERTGGEKLFF. The DNA read from the CDR3 is TGTGCCAGCAGTGAAAGGACAGGGGGTGAAAAA. The chain uses TRBV6-1 and TRBJ1-4; 10 positions match TRBD1. The read is 3 residues too short to cover the CDR3 end, so that end is filled in from the germline J gene. With V trimmed by 2 bases and J by 7 bases, 1 base remained unmatched. CDR1 is MNHNS and CDR2 is SASEGT in the germline V gene. CDR3 length: 14 amino acids.

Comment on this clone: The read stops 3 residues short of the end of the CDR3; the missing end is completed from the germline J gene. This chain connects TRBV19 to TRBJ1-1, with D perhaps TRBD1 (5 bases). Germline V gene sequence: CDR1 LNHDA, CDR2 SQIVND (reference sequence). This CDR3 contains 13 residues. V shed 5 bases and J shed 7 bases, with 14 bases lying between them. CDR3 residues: CASSFPGGGEAFF. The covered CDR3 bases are TGTGCCAGTAGTTTCCCCGGGGGGGGTGAA.